The entry below describes one T cell receptor (beta chain). In the authors' methods: Quantification of nucleated cells was approximated via reference gene primer amplification. Assay: immunoSEQ multiplex PCR; the TCRdb copy retains only in-frame clones and omits some. The DNA gave D and trimming, while V, J and clone size come from that table. This sample has 150,000 or so clones, with about 85% found just once. The data stem from a study of blood T cell repertoires in COVID-19. Across the study: In each case, the material was cDNA or gDNA derived from T cells, B-cell-depleted T cells, or PBMCs.

There are 12 residues in the CDR3. Looked up from germline, CDR1 is ENHRY and CDR2 is SYGVKD. V was cut by 6 bases and J by 4 bases, with 9 bases left in between. Material for sequencing was peripheral blood. This chain connects TRBV10-3 to TRBJ1-1; possible D gene TRBD1, 6 bases. This receptor was taken from a man aged 55 to 70 with acute or convalescent COVID-19. The CDR3 is CAIRGATTEAFF. The CDR3 DNA is TGTGCCATCAGGGGGGCGACCACTGAAGCTTTCTTT.